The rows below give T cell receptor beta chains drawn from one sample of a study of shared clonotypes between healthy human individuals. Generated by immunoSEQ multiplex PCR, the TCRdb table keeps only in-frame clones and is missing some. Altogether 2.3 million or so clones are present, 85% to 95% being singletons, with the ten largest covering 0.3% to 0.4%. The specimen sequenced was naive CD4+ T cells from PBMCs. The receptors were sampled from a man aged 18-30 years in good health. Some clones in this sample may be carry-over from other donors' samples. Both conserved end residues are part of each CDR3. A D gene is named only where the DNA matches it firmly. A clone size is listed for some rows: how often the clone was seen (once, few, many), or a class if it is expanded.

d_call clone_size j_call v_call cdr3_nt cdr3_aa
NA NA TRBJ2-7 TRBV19 TGTGCCAGTAGTATGCGACTACCTGAGGACGAGCAGTACTTC CASSMRLPEDEQYF
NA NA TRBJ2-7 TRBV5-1 TGCGCCAGCGGGCGCAACCCCCGAGCAGAAAGAACGGAGGGGCAGTACTTC CASGRNPRAERTEGQYF
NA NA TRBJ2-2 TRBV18 TGTGCCAGCTCACCGGGTTTTTTCCAGATGAACACCGGGGAGCTGTTTTTT CASSPGFFQMNTGELFF
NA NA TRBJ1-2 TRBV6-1 TGTGCCAGCAGACCCCCGGGGACATCTATTTATGGCTACACCTTC CASRPPGTSIYGYTF
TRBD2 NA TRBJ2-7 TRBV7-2 TGTGCCAGCAGCCCCGGAGCGGGATCACAGTACTTC CASSPGAGSQYF
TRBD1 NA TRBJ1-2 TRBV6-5 TGTGCCAGCAGTTACTTGCGGCAGGGGGACTATGGCTACACCTTC CASSYLRQGDYGYTF
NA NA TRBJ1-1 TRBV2 TGTGCCAGCAGTGCAGTGATTATGAACACTGAAGCTTTCTTT CASSAVIMNTEAFF
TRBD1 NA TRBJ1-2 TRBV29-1 TGCAGCGTTTGCCGGGACAGCTCTTTAACTCCCTATGGCTACACCTTC CSVCRDSSLTPYGYTF
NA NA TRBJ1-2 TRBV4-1 TGCGCCAGCAGCCAAGAGGGGACATCTCCTAACTATGGCTACACCTTC CASSQEGTSPNYGYTF
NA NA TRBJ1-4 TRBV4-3 TGCGCCAGCAGCCAAGAACGAAGGGTTGGAAAACTGTTTTTT CASSQERRVGKLFF
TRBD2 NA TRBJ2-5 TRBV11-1 TGTGCCAGCAGCTTAGTACTAGCGGCTTCAAGAGAGACCCAGTACTTC CASSLVLAASRETQYF
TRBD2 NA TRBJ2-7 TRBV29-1 TGCAGCGCCGGTTTGGGAGGCGGGGGGCGCGAGCAGTACTTC CSAGLGGGGREQYF
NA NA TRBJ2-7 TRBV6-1 TGTGCCAGCAGCCTCGACGGCTACGAGCAGTACTTC CASSLDGYEQYF
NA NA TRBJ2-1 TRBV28 TGTGCCAGCAGTTTCCCAGGCCACCTGAGCTCCTACAATGAGCAGTTCTTC CASSFPGHLSSYNEQFF
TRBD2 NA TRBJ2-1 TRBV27 TGTGCCAGCAGTTCCCGACTAGCATTGAGGAATGAGCAGTTCTTC CASSSRLALRNEQFF
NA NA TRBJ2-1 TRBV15 TGTGCCACCAGCAGGGGGGACGGTAAGAGCTCCTACAATGAGCAGTTCTTC CATSRGDGKSSYNEQFF
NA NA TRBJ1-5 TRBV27 TGTGCCAGCAGTTTATCCAATCAGCCCCAGCATTTT CASSLSNQPQHF
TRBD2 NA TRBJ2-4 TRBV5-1 TGCGCCAGCAGCTCGGGACTAGCGGGAGACAAAAACATTCAGTACTTC CASSSGLAGDKNIQYF
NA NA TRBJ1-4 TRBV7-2 TGTGCCAGCAGCTCCCCGGGGGAAAAACTGTTTTTT CASSSPGEKLFF
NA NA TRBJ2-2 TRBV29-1 TGCAGCGTCGGGCAGGCGAACACCGGGGAGCTGTTTTTT CSVGQANTGELFF
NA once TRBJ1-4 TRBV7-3 TGTGCCAGCAGCTTAGGAGGGAAGCCCAATGAAAAACTGTTTTTT CASSLGGKPNEKLFF
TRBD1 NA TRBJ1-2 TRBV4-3 TGCGCCAGCAGCCAGGACCCGGGACAGGGTTTTCGGGGCTACACCTTC CASSQDPGQGFRGYTF
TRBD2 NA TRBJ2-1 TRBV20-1 TGCAGTGCAGCGGGGGATGAGCAGTTCTTC CSAAGDEQFF
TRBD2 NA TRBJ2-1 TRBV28 TGTGCCAGCAGTTTATCGGCGGGAGTCGATGAGCAGTTCTTC CASSLSAGVDEQFF
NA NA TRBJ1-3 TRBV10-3 TGTGCCATCAGGGGGTCCTCTGGAAACACCATATATTTT CAIRGSSGNTIYF
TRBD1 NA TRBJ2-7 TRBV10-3 TGTGCCATCACCCGGGACAGGGGGCTATTCCTCCACTACGAGCAGTACTTC CAITRDRGLFLHYEQYF
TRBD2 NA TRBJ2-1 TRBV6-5 TGTGCCAGCAGACTAGCGGGAGAGCGGAATGAGCAGTTCTTC CASRLAGERNEQFF
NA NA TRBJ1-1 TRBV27 TGTGCCACCAGGGGTTGGGGCACTGAAGCTTTCTTT CATRGWGTEAFF
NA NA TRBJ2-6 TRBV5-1 TGCGCCAGCAGCCCGGGACACTTCTCTGGGGCCAACGTCCTGACTTTC CASSPGHFSGANVLTF
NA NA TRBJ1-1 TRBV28 TGTGCCAGCAGTCGTGCAGCTGAAGCTTTCTTT CASSRAAEAFF
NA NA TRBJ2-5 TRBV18 TGTGCCAGCTCACCACTCGGGGCTACCGGAATGGGAGAGACCCAGTACTTC CASSPLGATGMGETQYF
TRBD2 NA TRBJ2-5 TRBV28 TGTGCCAGCAGTTTTACAGCGGGAAGGGAGACCCAGTACTTC CASSFTAGRETQYF
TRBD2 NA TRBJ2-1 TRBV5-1 TGCGCCAGCAGCTTGACGTCTAGCGGTTCCTACAATGAGCAGTTCTTC CASSLTSSGSYNEQFF
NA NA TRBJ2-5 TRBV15 TGTGCCACCAGCAGAGATCAAAGGCAACAAGAGACCCAGTACTTC CATSRDQRQQETQYF
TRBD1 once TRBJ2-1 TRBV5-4 TGTGCCAGCAGCCCCCCACAGGGGGCTGTATGGCGGGAGCAGTTCTTC CASSPPQGAVWREQFF
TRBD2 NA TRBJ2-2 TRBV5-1 TGCGCCAGCAGCGCCGGGACTAGTAGCACCGGGGAGCTGTTTTTT CASSAGTSSTGELFF
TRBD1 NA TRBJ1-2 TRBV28 TGTGCCAGCATCGTACAGGGGGCGAGTGGCTATGGCTACACCTTC CASIVQGASGYGYTF
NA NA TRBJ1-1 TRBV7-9 TGTGCCAGCAGCTTAACACAGAACACTGAAGCTTTCTTT CASSLTQNTEAFF
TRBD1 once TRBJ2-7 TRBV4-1 TGCGCCAGCAGCCAAGATCCAGGGGGCACCTACGAGCAGTACTTC CASSQDPGGTYEQYF
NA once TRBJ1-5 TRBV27 TGTGCCAGCAGCATGGACAGACGAGCAAATCAGCCCCAGCATTTT CASSMDRRANQPQHF